This T cell receptor (beta chain) originates from a study of blood T cell repertoires in COVID-19. The CDR3 has 14 amino acids. The V gene lost 0 bases and the J gene lost 0 bases, with 6 bases spanning the gap. Germline-derived CDR1 and CDR2 are SGHNT and YYREEE (reference sequence). Using immunoSEQ multiplex PCR, the repertoire was profiled, and TCRdb retains in-frame clones only, with some absent. This sample has tens of thousands of clones, with more than 70% found just once. The sequencing input was peripheral blood. The chain couples TRBV5-4 to TRBJ1-2; D not resolved. The clonotype originates from a man in his 70s with acute or convalescent COVID-19. The CDR3 spells CASSLGQANYGYTF. CDR3 coding DNA: TGTGCCAGCAGCTTGGGGCAGGCTAACTATGGCTACACCTTC.